A selection of T cell receptor beta chains follows, all from one sample in a study of OX40 agonist ivuxolimab in advanced cancers. Repertoires were generated with immunoSEQ multiplex PCR, while TCRdb's copy carries only in-frame clones and drops some. The table lists roughly 81,000 clones, about 88% of them singletons, with approximately 0.43% in the top ten. The material sequenced was CD4+ or CD8+ T cells sorted from blood, taken in a trial of the OX40 agonist ivuxolimab. Receptors were obtained from an adult with an advanced solid tumor such as melanoma, head and neck, liver or kidney cancer. Each CDR3 is given with its conserved first and last residue. A D gene is named only where the DNA matches it firmly. The size entry is marked missing in some rows and otherwise reads once, few, many or a size class.

abundance: once; v_gene: TRBV6-1; j_gene: TRBJ2-7; d_gene: -; CDR3nt: TGTGCCAGCAGTTTGGCTTCCTACGAGCAGTACTTC; CDR3aa: CASSLASYEQYF
abundance: -; v_gene: TRBV5-4; j_gene: TRBJ2-5; d_gene: -; CDR3nt: TGTGCCAGCAGCTTGGGGCAGGCCCAAGAGACCCAGTACTTC; CDR3aa: CASSLGQAQETQYF
abundance: -; v_gene: TRBV13; j_gene: TRBJ2-3; d_gene: -; CDR3nt: TGTGCCAGCAGCTTTGGGGGATACACAGATACGCAGTATTTT; CDR3aa: CASSFGGYTDTQYF
abundance: -; v_gene: TRBV7-8; j_gene: TRBJ2-2; d_gene: TRBD1; CDR3nt: TGTGCCAGCAGCTTGAGGGGACAGAGCACCGGGGAGCTGTTTTTT; CDR3aa: CASSLRGQSTGELFF
abundance: -; v_gene: TRBV5-6; j_gene: TRBJ1-1; d_gene: -; CDR3nt: TGTGCCAGCAGCTCTCTCCCAGGGAGGGGTCACACTGAAGCTTTCTTT; CDR3aa: CASSSLPGRGHTEAFF
abundance: -; v_gene: TRBV6-6; j_gene: TRBJ1-1; d_gene: -; CDR3nt: TGTGCCAGCAGCCCGGTGACAGATAGAACGAACACTGAAGCTTTCTTT; CDR3aa: CASSPVTDRTNTEAFF
abundance: -; v_gene: TRBV18; j_gene: TRBJ1-4; d_gene: -; CDR3nt: TGTGCCAGCTCACCCAACCCGACAGGACCAAATGAAAAACTGTTTTTT; CDR3aa: CASSPNPTGPNEKLFF
abundance: -; v_gene: TRBV7-2; j_gene: TRBJ1-2; d_gene: TRBD1; CDR3nt: TGTGCCAGCAGCCTCCGGGACAGGCAAGATGGCTACACCTTC; CDR3aa: CASSLRDRQDGYTF
abundance: -; v_gene: TRBV5-5; j_gene: TRBJ2-7; d_gene: -; CDR3nt: TGTGCCAGCAGCTTGGCAACAGGGAGCTCCTACGAGCAGTACTTC; CDR3aa: CASSLATGSSYEQYF
abundance: -; v_gene: TRBV7-3; j_gene: TRBJ2-3; d_gene: -; CDR3nt: TGTGCCAGCAGCGCTGTCTCCAACACAGATACGCAGTATTTT; CDR3aa: CASSAVSNTDTQYF
abundance: -; v_gene: TRBV5-1; j_gene: TRBJ1-1; d_gene: TRBD1; CDR3nt: TGCGCCAGCAGGCTCGACAGGGTGGACACTGAAGCTTTCTTT; CDR3aa: CASRLDRVDTEAFF
abundance: -; v_gene: TRBV5-1; j_gene: TRBJ1-4; d_gene: -; CDR3nt: TGCGCCAGCAGCTTGGGCGGTGAAAAACTGTTTTTT; CDR3aa: CASSLGGEKLFF
abundance: -; v_gene: TRBV5-1; j_gene: TRBJ2-1; d_gene: TRBD1; CDR3nt: TGCGCCAGCGGATCCGGGACAGGGGACAATGAGCAGTTCTTC; CDR3aa: CASGSGTGDNEQFF
abundance: -; v_gene: TRBV18; j_gene: TRBJ2-1; d_gene: -; CDR3nt: TGTGCCAGCTCCCAGCCCTACAATGAGCAGTTCTTC; CDR3aa: CASSQPYNEQFF
abundance: -; v_gene: TRBV13; j_gene: TRBJ1-1; d_gene: TRBD1; CDR3nt: TGTGCCAGCAGCCGATCCGACAGGGGGAACACTGAAGCTTTCTTT; CDR3aa: CASSRSDRGNTEAFF
abundance: -; v_gene: TRBV7-6; j_gene: TRBJ2-6; d_gene: -; CDR3nt: TGTGCCAGCAGCTTAGCGCCAGGGGACGGCTCTGGGGCCAACGTCCTGACTTTC; CDR3aa: CASSLAPGDGSGANVLTF
abundance: -; v_gene: TRBV7-9; j_gene: TRBJ2-7; d_gene: TRBD1; CDR3nt: TGTGCCAGCAGCCTAGGGACAGAAATCTACGAGCAGTACTTC; CDR3aa: CASSLGTEIYEQYF